Listed below are T cell receptor beta chains from one sample, sequenced in a study of blood T cell repertoires in COVID-19. Libraries were prepared by immunoSEQ multiplex PCR; TCRdb keeps only in-frame clonotypes and omits some of them. The table lists roughly 380,000 clones, approximately 81% of them singletons. Specimen: peripheral blood. The origin of the receptors is a woman between 18 and 29 years old with acute or convalescent COVID-19. Each CDR3 is given with its conserved first and last residue. The D gene is left open where the match is weak. Where a row states a size, it is once, few, many or the class of an expanded clone; other rows omit it.

D gene,V gene,clone size,J gene,CDR3 DNA,CDR3 protein
-,TRBV14,many,TRBJ1-4,TGTGCCAGCAGCCCATTATCGGGACACCGTAATGAAAAACTGTTTTTT,CASSPLSGHRNEKLFF
-,TRBV2,-,TRBJ1-2,TGTGCCAGCAGTCCGACAGCCTATGGCTACACCTTC,CASSPTAYGYTF
-,TRBV13,-,TRBJ2-2,TGTGCCAGCAGCGGGCGGGTAGCGCCCGACGGGGAGCTGTTTTTT,CASSGRVAPDGELFF
-,TRBV5-6,-,TRBJ2-7,TGTGCCAGCAGCTTGGTCCAGAACGAGCAGTACTTC,CASSLVQNEQYF
TRBD1,TRBV5-1,-,TRBJ1-1,TGCGCCAGCAGCTTGGCCACCGGGACAGGGAGGGGGAACACTGAAGCTTTCTTT,CASSLATGTGRGNTEAFF
-,TRBV29-1,-,TRBJ1-1,TGCAGCGTGGAGGGACGGAGGAACACTGAAGCTTTCTTT,CSVEGRRNTEAFF
TRBD1,TRBV3-1/TRBV3-2,-,TRBJ2-1,TGTGCCAGCAGCCGGTGGGACAGCTCTGCCTACAATGAGCAGTTCTTC,CASSRWDSSAYNEQFF
-,TRBV9,few,TRBJ1-3,TGTGCCAGCAGCGTAGCCAGGGCTGGAAACACCATATATTTT,CASSVARAGNTIYF
TRBD2,TRBV11-2,few,TRBJ2-5,TGTGCCAGCAGCACGAGCGGGGGGCCCAAAGAGACCCAGTACTTC,CASSTSGGPKETQYF
TRBD2,TRBV27,-,TRBJ2-3,TGTGCCAGCAGTTTGTGGACTAGCGGCACAGATACGCAGTATTTT,CASSLWTSGTDTQYF
-,TRBV6-5,-,TRBJ1-3,TGTGCCAGCAGTTACTCAACAGACAACTCTGGAAACACCATATATTTT,CASSYSTDNSGNTIYF
TRBD2,TRBV7-9,-,TRBJ2-1,TGTGCCAGCAGCGGTCTAGCGGGGCTGAATGAGCAGTTCTTC,CASSGLAGLNEQFF
-,TRBV6-5,-,TRBJ2-5,TGTGCCAGCAGTTGGAGCGGAAAGGGGGGGGAGACCCAGTACTTC,CASSWSGKGGETQYF
TRBD2,TRBV20-1,-,TRBJ2-3,TGCAGTGCTAGTCTTAGCGGGGGACAAAGCACAGATACGCAGTATTTT,CSASLSGGQSTDTQYF
-,TRBV5-8,few,TRBJ2-7,TGTGCCAGCAGCGGCGGGGAGTACGCCTACGAGCAGTACTTC,CASSGGEYAYEQYF
TRBD1,TRBV15,-,TRBJ2-3,TGTGCCACCAGCACCATACCGGGACAGGGAAGATCAGATACGCAGTATTTT,CATSTIPGQGRSDTQYF
TRBD1,TRBV2,-,TRBJ2-5,TGTGCCAGCAGCCCGGACAGGGAGACCCAGTACTTC,CASSPDRETQYF
-,TRBV6-5,-,TRBJ1-1,TGTGCCAGCAGCGCAACAGGGAACACTGAAGCTTTCTTT,CASSATGNTEAFF
TRBD1,TRBV27,few,TRBJ1-1,TGTGCCAGCAGTTTATCGGGACAGACTGAAGCTTTCTTT,CASSLSGQTEAFF
-,TRBV5-4,few,TRBJ1-4,TGTGCCAGCAGCTTTCAGGATGAAAAACTGTTTTTT,CASSFQDEKLFF
-,TRBV25-1,once,TRBJ2-6,TGTGCCAGCAGTGAAGTCGGCGCCCAGGGTGCCAACGTCCTGACTTTC,CASSEVGAQGANVLTF
TRBD1,TRBV13,-,TRBJ2-5,TGTGCCAGCAGCTCAAACTTCCGGGGACAGGTAAAGAGAGAGACCCAGTACTTC,CASSSNFRGQVKRETQYF
-,TRBV11-2,-,TRBJ2-4,TGTGCCAGCAGCTTTGCAGAGGACATTCAGTACTTC,CASSFAEDIQYF
-,TRBV9,-,TRBJ2-1,TGTGCCAGCAGCGTAGGTGGCCTTTCGGGCAATGAGCAGTTCTTC,CASSVGGLSGNEQFF
TRBD2,TRBV9,-,TRBJ2-1,TGTGCCAGCAGCGTAGCTAGCGGCTATAATGAGCAGTTCTTC,CASSVASGYNEQFF
-,TRBV2,-,TRBJ2-1,TGTGCCAGCAGTTTGGTCAGTGAGCAGTTCTTC,CASSLVSEQFF
-,TRBV9,-,TRBJ1-1,TGTGCCAGCAGCGTAGGTCCGGGGGGAACTGAAGCTTTCTTT,CASSVGPGGTEAFF
-,TRBV5-6,-,TRBJ2-1,TGTGCCAGCAGCCCCCGACCGGGTGGTGCGGAGCAGTTCTTC,CASSPRPGGAEQFF
-,TRBV25-1,-,TRBJ1-2,TGTGCCAGCAGTGATGGGGCCCAGGGTAGATTTGGCTACACCTTC,CASSDGAQGRFGYTF
-,TRBV6-5,-,TRBJ2-3,TGTGCCAGCAGATCAGGGAGCACAGATACGCAGTATTTT,CASRSGSTDTQYF
TRBD2,TRBV5-1,-,TRBJ2-5,TGCGCCAGCAGCCGAGACGGGACTAGTGCTACGGAGACCCAGTACTTC,CASSRDGTSATETQYF
-,TRBV19,-,TRBJ2-2,TGTGCCAGTAGCGGGACACCGAACACCGGGGAGCTGTTTTTT,CASSGTPNTGELFF
-,TRBV2,-,TRBJ2-5,TGTGCCAGCAGTGATAACGGGAAAGAGACCCAGTACTTC,CASSDNGKETQYF
-,TRBV9,-,TRBJ1-1,TGTGCCAGCAGCGTAGAGGGGGTTGGGGACACTGAAGCTTTCTTT,CASSVEGVGDTEAFF
-,TRBV27,-,TRBJ2-2,TGTGCCAGCAGACAAACAGGGAGAAACACCGGGGAGCTGTTTTTT,CASRQTGRNTGELFF
-,TRBV9,-,TRBJ2-1,TGTGCCAGCAGCTTGGGGGGAGCTAGCTCCTACAATGAGCAGTTCTTC,CASSLGGASSYNEQFF
-,TRBV9,-,TRBJ1-1,TGTGCCAGCAGCGTAGGAGGAGGCGGCACTGAAGCTTTCTTT,CASSVGGGGTEAFF
TRBD1,TRBV7-2,-,TRBJ1-2,TGTGCCAGCAGCAAACAGGGGATCGATGGCTACACCTTC,CASSKQGIDGYTF
-,TRBV4-1,once,TRBJ1-1,TGCGCCAGCAGCCACGCGAACCCAATTCTAGCTGAAGCTTTCTTT,CASSHANPILAEAFF
-,TRBV12-3/TRBV12-4,-,TRBJ1-1,TGTGCCAGCACCTTTTCCCGCACTGAAGCTTTCTTT,CASTFSRTEAFF
-,TRBV5-5,few,TRBJ2-5,TGTGCCAGCAGCTTTATTGAAGAGACCCAGTACTTC,CASSFIEETQYF
TRBD2,TRBV29-1,once,TRBJ2-1,TGCAGCGGTGGGGGTAGCGGGAGATACAATGAGCAGTTCTTC,CSGGGSGRYNEQFF
TRBD1,TRBV6-4,-,TRBJ1-5,TGTGCCAGCAGTGCGGACAGGTCGTCTCAGCCCCAGCATTTT,CASSADRSSQPQHF
TRBD1,TRBV30,-,TRBJ1-6,TGTGCCTGGAGAGGGACAGGAGATAATTCACCCCTCCACTTT,CAWRGTGDNSPLHF
-,TRBV5-1,-,TRBJ1-3,TGCGCCAGCAGCTTGGTGGCGACAAAACCTGGAAACACCATATATTTT,CASSLVATKPGNTIYF
TRBD1,TRBV6-2/TRBV6-3,-,TRBJ2-5,TGTGCCAGCAGTGCCCGGGACAGGGTCCAAGAGACCCAGTACTTC,CASSARDRVQETQYF
-,TRBV30,-,TRBJ2-1,TGTGCCTGGAGGGGTCAGGGGTACAATGAGCAGTTCTTC,CAWRGQGYNEQFF
-,TRBV27,-,TRBJ2-1,TGTGCCAGCAGTTACAAGGGGGATATTGTTGGGAATGAGCAGTTCTTC,CASSYKGDIVGNEQFF
-,TRBV11-2,-,TRBJ2-2,TGTGCCAGCAGCTATACAGCCGCGAACACCGGGGAGCTGTTTTTT,CASSYTAANTGELFF
-,TRBV28,once,TRBJ1-1,TGTGCCAGCAGTTTATCCCCACAGCTGATGAACACTGAAGCTTTCTTT,CASSLSPQLMNTEAFF
-,TRBV4-1,-,TRBJ2-7,TGCGCCAGCAGCCAAGAAACGGTCCACGAGCAGTACTTC,CASSQETVHEQYF